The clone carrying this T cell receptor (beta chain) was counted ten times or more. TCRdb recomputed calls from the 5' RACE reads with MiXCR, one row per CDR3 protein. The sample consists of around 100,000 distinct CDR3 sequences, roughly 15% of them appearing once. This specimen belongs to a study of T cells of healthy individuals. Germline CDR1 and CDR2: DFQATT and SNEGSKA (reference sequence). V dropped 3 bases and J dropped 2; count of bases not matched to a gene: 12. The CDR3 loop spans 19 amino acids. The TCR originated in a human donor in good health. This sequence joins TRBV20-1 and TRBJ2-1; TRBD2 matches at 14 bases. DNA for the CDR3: TGCAGTGCTAGTACCCTCTCGACTAGCGGGAGGGCCACCTACAATGAGCAGTTCTTC. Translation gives CSASTLSTSGRATYNEQFF.